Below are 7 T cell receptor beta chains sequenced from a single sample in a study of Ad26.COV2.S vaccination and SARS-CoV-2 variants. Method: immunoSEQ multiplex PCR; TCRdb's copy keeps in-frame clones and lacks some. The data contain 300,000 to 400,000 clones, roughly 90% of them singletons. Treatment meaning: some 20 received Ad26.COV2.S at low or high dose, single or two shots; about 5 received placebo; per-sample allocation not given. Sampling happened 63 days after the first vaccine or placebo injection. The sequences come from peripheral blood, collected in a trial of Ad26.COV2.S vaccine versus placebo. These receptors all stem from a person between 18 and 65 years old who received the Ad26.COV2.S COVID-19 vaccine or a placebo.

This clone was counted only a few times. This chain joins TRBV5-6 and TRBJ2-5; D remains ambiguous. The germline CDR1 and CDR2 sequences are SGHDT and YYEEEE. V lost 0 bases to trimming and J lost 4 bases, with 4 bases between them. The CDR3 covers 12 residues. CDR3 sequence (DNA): TGTGCCAGCAGCTTGGTCCCAGAGACCCAGTACTTC. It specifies CASSLVPETQYF.

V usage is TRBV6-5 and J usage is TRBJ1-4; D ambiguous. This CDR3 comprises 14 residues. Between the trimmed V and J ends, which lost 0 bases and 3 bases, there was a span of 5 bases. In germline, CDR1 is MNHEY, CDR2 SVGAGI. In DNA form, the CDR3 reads TGTGCCAGCAGTTACTCTGCGGCTAATGAAAAACTGTTTTTT. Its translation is CASSYSAANEKLFF.

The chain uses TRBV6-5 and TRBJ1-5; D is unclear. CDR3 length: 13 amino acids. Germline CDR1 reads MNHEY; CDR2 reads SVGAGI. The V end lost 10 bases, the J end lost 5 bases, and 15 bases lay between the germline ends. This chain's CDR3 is CATQRRMDQPQHF. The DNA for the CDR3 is TGTGCCACCCAAAGGCGGATGGATCAGCCCCAGCATTTT.

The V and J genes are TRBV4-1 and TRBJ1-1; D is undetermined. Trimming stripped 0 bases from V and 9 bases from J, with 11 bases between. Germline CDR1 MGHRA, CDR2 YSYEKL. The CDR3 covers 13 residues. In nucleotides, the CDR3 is TGCGCCAGCAGCCAAGATACGCCCCTTCAAGCTTTCTTT. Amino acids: CASSQDTPLQAFF.

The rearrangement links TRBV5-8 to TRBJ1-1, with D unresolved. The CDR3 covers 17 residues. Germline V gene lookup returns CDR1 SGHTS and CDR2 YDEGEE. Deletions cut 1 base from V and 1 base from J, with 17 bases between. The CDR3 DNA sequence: TGTGCCAGCAGCTTGCCCGGGAAAGGGCTAACGAACACTGAAGCTTTCTTT. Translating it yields CASSLPGKGLTNTEAFF.

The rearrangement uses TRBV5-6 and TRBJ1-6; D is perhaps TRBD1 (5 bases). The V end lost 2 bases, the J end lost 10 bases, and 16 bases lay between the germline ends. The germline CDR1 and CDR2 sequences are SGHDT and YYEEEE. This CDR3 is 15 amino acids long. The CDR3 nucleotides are TGTGCCAGCAGCTTCAGGGACGAGGGGAACTCACCCCTCCACTTT. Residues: CASSFRDEGNSPLHF.

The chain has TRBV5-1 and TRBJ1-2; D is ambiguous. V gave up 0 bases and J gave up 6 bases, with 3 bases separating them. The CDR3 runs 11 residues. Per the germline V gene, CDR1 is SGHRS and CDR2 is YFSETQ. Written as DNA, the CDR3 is TGCGCCAGCAGCTTGGGCAATGGCTACACCTTC. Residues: CASSLGNGYTF. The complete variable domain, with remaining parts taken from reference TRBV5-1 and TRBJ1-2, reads KAGVTQTPRYLIKTRGQQVTLSCSPISGHRSVSWYQQTPGQGLQFLFEYFSETQRNKGNFPGRFSGRQFSNSRSEMNVSTLELGDSALYLCASSLGNGYTFGSGTRLTVV.